This entry features one TCR beta chain sequence. The record originates from a study of blood T cell repertoires in COVID-19. For the study at large: Acute and convalescent COVID-19 samples came from the United States, Italy and Spain. From T cells, B-cell-depleted T cells, or PBMCs came the material, which was cDNA or gDNA.

Per the germline V gene, CDR1 is SGHRS and CDR2 is YFSETQ. The CDR3 runs 14 residues. V lost 6 bases, J lost 0 bases, and 9 bases lay in between. Authors' processing steps: Using reference gene primer amplification, nucleated cell counts were estimated. The repertoire was sequenced with immunoSEQ multiplex PCR; TCRdb's copy has only in-frame clones and lacks some. V and J calls and clone size are copied from that table; D and trimming were computed from the DNA. Of tens of thousands of clones listed, roughly nine tenths are singletons. The specimen was peripheral blood. This receptor was obtained from a man older than 75 in a cohort sampled during active COVID-19. This sequence joins TRBV5-1 and TRBJ1-4, with no clear D. CDR3 nucleotides: TGCGCCAGCAAACCGGTGTCAACTAATGAAAAACTGTTTTTT. Translation gives CASKPVSTNEKLFF.